The clone carrying this T cell receptor (beta chain) has only a few counts. Its antigen is as yet unknown. This entry belongs to a study of cytomegalovirus exposure and HLA in healthy donors. Separate from the approximately 600-subject first cohort was the roughly 120-subject validation cohort, to which the donors belonged. Some clones are missing from TCRdb's copy, which holds only in-frame ones; the method was immunoSEQ multiplex PCR. The table has roughly 200,000 clones, around 82% seen once. General observations from the study: The study labeled 170 or so TCR beta chains cytomegalovirus-associated. Rare TCR sequences predominated, though certain public TCRs were found in many donors. Three chains tied to CMV proved CMV antigen-specific in vitro.

Trimming took off 3 bases at V and 1 base at J, with 6 bases between the two ends. CDR3 size: 13 residues. Germline lookup yields CDR1 KGHSH and CDR2 LQKENI. The receptor was derived from a woman younger than 30 in good health and CMV-seropositive. The chain carries TRBV18 and TRBJ1-1, with D possibly TRBD1 on 5 matching bases. The sequencing input was PBMCs. This chain's CDR3 is CASSPQGNTEAFF. Here the CDR3 DNA reads TGTGCCAGCTCACCCCAGGGGAACACTGAAGCTTTCTTT. Full variable domain (outside the CDR3, taken from reference TRBV18 and TRBJ1-1): NAGVMQNPRHLVRRRGQEARLRCSPMKGHSHVYWYRQLPEEGLKFMVYLQKENIIDESGMPKERFSAEFPKEGPSILRIQQVVRGDSAAYFCASSPQGNTEAFFGQGTRLTVV.